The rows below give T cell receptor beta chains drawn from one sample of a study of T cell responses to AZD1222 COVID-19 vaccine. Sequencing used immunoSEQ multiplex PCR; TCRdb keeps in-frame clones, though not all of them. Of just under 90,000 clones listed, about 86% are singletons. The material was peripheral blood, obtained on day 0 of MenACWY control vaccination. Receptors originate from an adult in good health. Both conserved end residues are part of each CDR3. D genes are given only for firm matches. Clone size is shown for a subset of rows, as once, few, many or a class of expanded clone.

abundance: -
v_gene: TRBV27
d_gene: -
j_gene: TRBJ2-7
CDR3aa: CASSSPTRGREQYF
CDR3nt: TGTGCCAGCAGTTCCCCGACTAGGGGTCGCGAGCAGTACTTC

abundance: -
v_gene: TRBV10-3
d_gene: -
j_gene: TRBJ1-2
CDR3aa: CAISESQGTNYGYTF
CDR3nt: TGTGCCATCAGTGAGAGTCAGGGAACAAACTATGGCTACACCTTC

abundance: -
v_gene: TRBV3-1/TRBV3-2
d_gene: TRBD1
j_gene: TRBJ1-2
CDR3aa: CASSRGTGGYYGYTF
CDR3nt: TGTGCCAGCAGCCGAGGGACAGGCGGCTACTATGGCTACACCTTC

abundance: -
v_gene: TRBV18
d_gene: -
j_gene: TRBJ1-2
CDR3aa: CASSPLQAVYGYTF
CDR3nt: TGTGCCAGCTCACCACTCCAGGCAGTCTATGGCTACACCTTC

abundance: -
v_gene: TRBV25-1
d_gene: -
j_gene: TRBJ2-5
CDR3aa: CASSERGWETQYF
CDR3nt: TGTGCCAGCAGTGAACGCGGCTGGGAGACCCAGTACTTC

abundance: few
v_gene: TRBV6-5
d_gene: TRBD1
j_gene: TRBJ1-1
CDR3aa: CASSYSTWTGTTEAFF
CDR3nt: TGTGCCAGCAGTTACTCAACTTGGACAGGCACGACTGAAGCTTTCTTT

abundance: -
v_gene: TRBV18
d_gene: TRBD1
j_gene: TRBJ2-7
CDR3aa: CASSLTGTGLIVEQYF
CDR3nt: TGTGCCAGCTCACTGACCGGGACAGGGCTCATTGTTGAGCAGTACTTC

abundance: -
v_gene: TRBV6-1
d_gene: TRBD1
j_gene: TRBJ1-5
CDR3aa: CASSESGQSQPQHF
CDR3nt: TGTGCCAGCAGTGAATCGGGACAGAGTCAGCCCCAGCATTTT

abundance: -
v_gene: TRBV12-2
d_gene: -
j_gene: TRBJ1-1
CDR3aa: CASRLIEQDRVNTEAFF
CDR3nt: TGTGCAAGTCGCTTGATTGAGCAGGACAGGGTGAACACTGAAGCTTTCTTT

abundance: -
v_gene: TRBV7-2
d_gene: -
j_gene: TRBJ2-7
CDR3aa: CASSLGPGINYEQYF
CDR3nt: TGTGCCAGCAGCCTAGGTCCGGGGATTAACTACGAGCAGTACTTC

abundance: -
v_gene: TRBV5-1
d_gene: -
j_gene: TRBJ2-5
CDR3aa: CASSFTGLETQYF
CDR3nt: TGCGCCAGCAGCTTCACGGGGTTGGAGACCCAGTACTTC

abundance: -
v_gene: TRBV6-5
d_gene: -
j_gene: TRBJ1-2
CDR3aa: CASTRAGGGYTF
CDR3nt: TGTGCCAGTACCAGGGCCGGAGGGGGCTACACCTTC

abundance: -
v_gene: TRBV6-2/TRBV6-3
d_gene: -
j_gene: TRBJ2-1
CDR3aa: CASSYFAGYNEQFF
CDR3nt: TGTGCCAGCAGTTATTTCGCGGGCTACAATGAGCAGTTCTTC

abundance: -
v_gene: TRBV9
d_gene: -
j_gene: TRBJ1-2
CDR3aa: CASSPQNRPHYGYTF
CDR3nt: TGTGCCAGCAGCCCCCAAAACAGGCCTCACTATGGCTACACCTTC

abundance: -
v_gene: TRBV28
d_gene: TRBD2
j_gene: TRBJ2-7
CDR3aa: CASRRSGGLSYEQYF
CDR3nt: TGTGCCAGCAGGCGGAGCGGGGGACTCTCCTACGAGCAGTACTTC

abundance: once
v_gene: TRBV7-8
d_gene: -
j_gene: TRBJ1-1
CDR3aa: CASSRTPGGPTEAFF
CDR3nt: TGTGCCAGCAGCCGTACGCCGGGGGGACCCACTGAAGCTTTCTTT

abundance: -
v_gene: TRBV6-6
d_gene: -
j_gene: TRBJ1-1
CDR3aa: CASSPRYRNGGPRDTEAFF
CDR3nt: TGTGCCAGCAGTCCCCGGTACCGGAATGGGGGGCCTCGGGACACTGAAGCTTTCTTT

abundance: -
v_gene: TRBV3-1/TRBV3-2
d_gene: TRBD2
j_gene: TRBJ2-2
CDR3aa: CASSQDSGGRAGELFF
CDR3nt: TGTGCCAGCAGCCAAGATTCGGGGGGGCGCGCCGGGGAGCTGTTTTTT

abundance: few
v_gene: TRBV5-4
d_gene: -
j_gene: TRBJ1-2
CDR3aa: CASSFIPLGGYTF
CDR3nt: TGTGCCAGCAGCTTCATACCTTTGGGCGGCTACACCTTC

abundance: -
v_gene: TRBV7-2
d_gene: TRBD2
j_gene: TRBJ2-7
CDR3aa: CASSLRGGNEQYF
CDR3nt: TGTGCCAGCAGCTTAAGGGGAGGGAACGAGCAGTACTTC